Listed below are T cell receptor beta chains from one sample, sequenced in a study of T cells in Graves' hyperthyroidism and ophthalmopathy. TCRdb processed the multiplex PCR reads anew with MiXCR; each CDR3 protein has one entry. This sample carries a few hundred thousand distinct CDR3 sequences, 20% to 30% of them seen once, and the ten largest clones take around 70%. Material for sequencing was blood. Receptor source: a man in his forties or fifties with Graves' hyperthyroidism. CDR3s include the opening cysteine and the closing phenylalanine or tryptophan. The D gene is left open where the match is weak. Clone sizes are given selectively: once, few, many, or a class where the clone is expanded.

v_call	j_call	d_call	clone_size	cdr3_aa	cdr3_nt
TRBV5-1	TRBJ2-3	TRBD2	NA	CASSFLAGVDTQYF	TGCGCCAGCAGCTTTCTAGCGGGAGTAGATACGCAGTATTTT
TRBV15	TRBJ2-7	NA	NA	CATSRDFRGGEQYF	TGTGCCACCAGCAGAGATTTTCGGGGCGGCGAGCAGTACTTC
TRBV5-1	TRBJ2-1	NA	NA	CASSLYAGLEVGQFF	TGCGCCAGCAGCTTGTATGCTGGCCTGGAGGTAGGGCAGTTCTTC
TRBV20-1	TRBJ2-1	TRBD2	NA	CSASVSSGAYNEQFF	TGCAGTGCTAGTGTCTCTAGCGGCGCCTACAATGAGCAGTTCTTC
TRBV6-1	TRBJ1-1	NA	NA	CASRSGGGNTEAFF	TGTGCCAGCAGGTCAGGCGGAGGGAACACTGAAGCTTTCTTT
TRBV2	TRBJ1-1	NA	many	CASSKGNLNTEAFF	TGTGCCAGCAGTAAGGGAAACCTGAACACTGAAGCTTTCTTT
TRBV3-1	TRBJ2-7	TRBD1	many	CASSQAGGDGYEQYF	TGTGCCAGCAGCCAAGCAGGGGGCGATGGCTACGAGCAGTACTTC
TRBV18	TRBJ2-7	NA	once	CGSRPGTQSNEQYF	TGTGGCAGCCGCCCCGGGACCCAAAGCAATGAGCAGTACTTC
TRBV10-3	TRBJ2-4	NA	NA	CAISEGTSQYF	TGTGCCATCAGTGAGGGTACCAGTCAGTACTTC
TRBV28	TRBJ2-7	TRBD1	NA	CASKLLGQSAYEQYF	TGTGCCAGCAAATTATTGGGACAGTCGGCCTACGAGCAGTACTTC
TRBV11-2	TRBJ2-1	NA	few	CAGSYRRSGAYNEQFF	TGTGCCGGCAGCTACCGACGGTCCGGGGCCTACAATGAGCAGTTCTTC
TRBV7-2	TRBJ2-7	TRBD2	NA	CASSLDPGLAGDEQYF	TGTGCCAGCAGCTTAGACCCGGGACTAGCGGGAGACGAGCAGTACTTC
TRBV12-3/TRBV12-4	TRBJ2-7	NA	many	CASSDSSYEQYF	TGTGCCAGCTCAGACAGTTCCTACGAGCAGTACTTC
TRBV6-2/TRBV6-3	TRBJ2-1	TRBD2	few	CASTGLAAYSYNEQFF	TGTGCCAGCACTGGGCTAGCGGCCTACTCCTACAATGAGCAGTTCTTC
TRBV15	TRBJ1-3	NA	NA	CATSRDFLGTGNTIYF	TGTGCCACCAGCAGAGATTTTCTAGGGACTGGAAACACCATATATTTT
TRBV20-1	TRBJ1-6	TRBD1	NA	CSARAWDRNADSPLHF	TGCAGTGCTAGAGCCTGGGACAGGAACGCAGATTCACCCCTCCACTTT
TRBV19	TRBJ2-7	NA	once	CVSSIDRVKGEQYF	TGTGTCAGTAGTATAGACCGGGTCAAAGGCGAGCAGTACTTC
TRBV5-5	TRBJ2-7	NA	few	CASSTHAGTSYEQYF	TGTGCCAGCAGCACCCACGCCGGGACTTCCTACGAGCAGTACTTC
TRBV11-2	TRBJ2-5	NA	many	CASSLVRTQYF	TGTGCCAGCAGCTTAGTAAGGACCCAGTACTTC
TRBV20-1	TRBJ1-5	NA	NA	CSASSGLSNQPQHF	TGCAGTGCTAGTTCGGGGTTAAGCAATCAGCCCCAGCATTTT
TRBV6-2/TRBV6-3	TRBJ2-5	NA	few	CASSPWTTQETQYF	TGTGCCAGCAGTCCATGGACCACCCAAGAGACCCAGTACTTC
TRBV27	TRBJ2-7	NA	few	CASGAGLGAYEQYF	TGTGCCAGCGGCGCGGGGCTAGGAGCCTACGAGCAGTACTTC
TRBV28	TRBJ2-7	NA	few	CASSSTGLSSYEQYF	TGTGCCAGCAGTTCCACAGGGTTAAGCTCCTACGAGCAGTACTTC
TRBV4-1	TRBJ2-3	NA	NA	CASSLARPDTQYF	TGCGCCAGCAGCCTCGCTAGGCCCGATACGCAGTATTTT
TRBV27	TRBJ2-1	TRBD1	many	CASTTGGSYNEQFF	TGTGCCAGCACCACAGGGGGCTCCTACAATGAGCAGTTCTTC
TRBV15	TRBJ1-5	NA	NA	CATSRDPGALEPQHF	TGTGCCACCAGCAGAGATCCGGGGGCGCTTGAGCCCCAGCATTTT
TRBV10-2	TRBJ2-1	NA	NA	CASSDPPAYNEQFF	TGCGCCAGCAGTGACCCCCCGGCCTACAATGAGCAGTTCTTC
TRBV20-1	TRBJ2-1	TRBD2	NA	CSAGSGTTNEQFF	TGCAGTGCTGGTAGCGGGACTACGAATGAGCAGTTCTTC
TRBV27	TRBJ2-5	TRBD2	NA	CASSLSPPLYPQRTSEEETQYF	TGTGCCAGCAGTTTATCACCCCCCCTCTACCCGCAACGGACTAGCGAAGAAGAGACCCAGTACTTC
TRBV7-3	TRBJ2-7	TRBD2	few	CASSLGRGGSYEQYF	TGTGCCAGCAGCTTAGGCCGTGGCGGGAGCTATGAGCAGTACTTC
TRBV27	TRBJ2-7	TRBD1	few	CASTWTGVTYEQYF	TGTGCCAGCACCTGGACAGGCGTAACCTACGAGCAGTACTTC
TRBV3-1	TRBJ2-2	NA	few	CASSQVSTTGELFF	TGTGCCAGCAGCCAAGTTTCGACGACCGGGGAGCTGTTTTTT
TRBV12-3/TRBV12-4	TRBJ1-2	NA	NA	CASNLGRGGRGGYTF	TGTGCCAGCAACTTAGGACGTGGAGGCCGCGGCGGCTACACCTTC
TRBV19	TRBJ2-1	TRBD2	few	CASSPRLGGLHEQFF	TGTGCCAGTTCCCCAAGGCTGGGAGGGTTGCATGAGCAGTTCTTC
TRBV5-6	TRBJ2-1	TRBD2	few	CASSLLGLADNEQFF	TGTGCCAGCAGCTTACTGGGACTAGCGGACAATGAGCAGTTCTTC
TRBV7-2	TRBJ2-1	NA	many	CASSLGSGGYNEQFF	TGTGCCAGCAGCTTAGGTAGCGGAGGGTACAATGAGCAGTTCTTC
TRBV27	TRBJ2-4	TRBD1	NA	CASSFRTGSLNVKNIQYF	TGTGCCAGCAGTTTCCGGACAGGGTCTCTTAATGTCAAAAACATTCAGTACTTC
TRBV11-2	TRBJ2-5	NA	few	CTSSLDPQTQYF	TGTACCAGCAGCTTAGATCCCCAGACCCAGTACTTC
TRBV27	TRBJ2-3	TRBD2	NA	CASSSRLAGVRGDTQYF	TGTGCCAGCAGTTCCAGACTAGCGGGAGTCCGAGGAGATACGCAGTATTTT
TRBV7-8	TRBJ2-3	NA	many	CASSPGTRQRTDTQYF	TGTGCCAGCAGCCCGGGAACTAGACAGAGAACAGATACGCAGTATTTT
TRBV7-2	TRBJ1-5	NA	NA	CASSFFGEVNQPQHF	TGTGCCAGCAGCTTTTTCGGGGAGGTCAATCAGCCCCAGCATTTT
TRBV9	TRBJ2-7	NA	few	CASSVGPIDYEQYF	TGTGCCAGCAGCGTAGGCCCGATAGACTACGAGCAGTACTTC
TRBV19	TRBJ2-2	NA	NA	CASSIQGVHFANTGELFF	TGTGCCAGTAGTATCCAGGGCGTACACTTCGCGAACACCGGGGAGCTGTTTTTT
TRBV9	TRBJ2-7	TRBD1	once	CASSVGDRVDEQYF	TGTGCCAGCAGCGTCGGGGACAGGGTTGACGAGCAGTACTTC
TRBV24-1	TRBJ2-5	TRBD1	NA	CATSDYGQAGGETQYF	TGTGCCACCAGTGATTATGGACAGGCCGGAGGAGAGACCCAGTACTTC
TRBV27	TRBJ2-2	NA	NA	CATSDLQGGNTGELFF	TGTGCCACCAGTGATTTGCAGGGTGGGAACACCGGGGAGCTGTTTTTT
TRBV20-1	TRBJ2-1	NA	few	CSAREWEMRNEQFF	TGCAGTGCTAGAGAGTGGGAGATGAGGAATGAGCAGTTCTTC
TRBV9	TRBJ2-7	NA	NA	CASSVDLPRAYEQYF	TGTGCCAGCAGCGTAGACCTTCCGAGGGCTTACGAGCAGTACTTC
TRBV5-6	TRBJ2-7	TRBD1	NA	CASSWTGTGPYEQYF	TGTGCCAGCAGCTGGACCGGGACAGGGCCCTACGAGCAGTACTTC
TRBV12-3/TRBV12-4	TRBJ2-2	NA	NA	CASSLVAGDTGELFF	TGTGCCAGCAGTTTAGTAGCAGGGGACACCGGGGAGCTGTTTTTT
TRBV10-3	TRBJ2-1	NA	NA	CAISEGGSYNKQFF	TGTGCCATCAGTGAAGGCGGGTCCTACAATAAGCAGTTCTTC
TRBV7-2	TRBJ1-1	NA	few	CASSLSGIEAFF	TGTGCCAGCAGCTTATCGGGAATTGAAGCTTTCTTT
TRBV5-1	TRBJ1-5	TRBD1	few	CASSLTGGNQPQHF	TGCGCCAGCAGCTTGACAGGGGGCAATCAGCCCCAGCATTTT
TRBV6-5	TRBJ2-5	NA	few	CASSYHGATQETQYF	TGTGCCAGCAGTTACCACGGGGCCACCCAAGAGACCCAGTACTTC
TRBV7-9	TRBJ2-7	TRBD2	many	CASSTGLAHEQYF	TGTGCCAGCAGCACCGGACTAGCCCACGAGCAGTACTTC
TRBV12-3/TRBV12-4	TRBJ2-7	TRBD1	few	CASSSAGGGYEQYF	TGTGCCAGCAGTTCGGCAGGGGGCGGCTACGAGCAGTACTTC
TRBV30	TRBJ2-1	NA	few	CAWSVLVIRNEQFF	TGTGCCTGGAGTGTTCTGGTAATTCGGAATGAGCAGTTCTTC
TRBV18	TRBJ2-7	TRBD1	many	CASSPPSRDRPYEQYF	TGTGCCAGCTCACCCCCTTCCCGGGACAGACCCTACGAGCAGTACTTC
TRBV29-1	TRBJ1-1	TRBD1	once	CSVRDRVLGTEAFF	TGCAGCGTCCGGGACAGGGTTTTAGGCACTGAAGCTTTCTTT
TRBV5-1	TRBJ2-1	NA	many	CASSANRLEDEQFF	TGCGCCAGCAGCGCAAACCGACTAGAGGATGAGCAGTTCTTC